Each of the 32 T cell receptor beta chains below was sequenced from the same sample in a study of CD8+CD57+ T cells in acquired aplastic anemia. Genomic DNA served as template for TCR beta VDJ and CDR3 profiling. TCRdb used MiXCR to reprocess the reads, holding one entry per CDR3 protein. The sample consists of about 210,000 distinct CDR3 sequences, roughly 35% of them appearing once. Sample: sorted CD4+, CD8+, or CD8+CD57+ T cells (not recorded which) from PBMCs. The source is a human donor in good health, serving as a control.

This clonotype was seen only a few times. The chain links TRBV11-2 to TRBJ2-1; 8 bases are shared with TRBD2. Germline-derived CDR1 and CDR2 are SGHAT and FQNNGV. J gave up 7 bases and V 1 base, and 3 bases lay outside the gene matches. This CDR3 contains 14 residues. Here the CDR3 reads CASSLGAGGNEQFF. CDR3 in DNA: TGTGCCAGCAGCTTAGGTGCGGGGGGAAATGAGCAGTTCTTC.

This chain uses TRBV27 with TRBJ1-5; 7 nucleotides agree with TRBD1. V was clipped by 5 bases and J by 7 bases; unmatched bases: 5. CDR1 is MNHEY, CDR2 SMNVEV, per germline (reference sequence). The CDR3 has 13 amino acids. The CDR3 is CASSIDRAQPQHF. The CDR3, as DNA: TGTGCCAGCAGTATTGACAGGGCCCAGCCCCAGCATTTT.

Details on this clonotype: This is likely a read error, given that the CDR3 carries no conserved phenylalanine or tryptophan at its end. The DNA is left out, because the CDR3 cannot be placed on it with certainty; the CDR3 is given as TCRdb lists it. The rearrangement joins TRBV24-1 to TRBJ2-5. Germline V gene sequence: CDR1 KGHDR, CDR2 SFDVKD. The CDR3 has 8 amino acids, counting both end residues. The CDR3 reads CATSDFDS.

This clonotype occurred many times. The chain is built from TRBV19 and TRBJ2-2; 10 nucleotides agree with TRBD2. The CDR3 covers 15 residues. Germline loops: CDR1 LNHDA, CDR2 SQIVND (reference sequence). V was clipped by 4 bases and J by 6 bases; unmatched bases: 5. CDR3 sequence reads: CASSTSGSGSGELFF. The CDR3 bases are TGTGCCAGTAGTACTAGCGGGAGTGGGTCCGGGGAGCTGTTTTTT.

The rearrangement uses TRBV20-1 and TRBJ2-7; no clear D. The germline CDR1 and CDR2 sequences are DFQATT and SNEGSKA (reference sequence). With 4 bases removed from V and 0 bases from J, the gap between germline ends came to 16 bases. This CDR3 is built from 15 residues. DNA for the CDR3: TGCAGTGCTAACCCCCCTCAGTCATACTCCTACGAGCAGTACTTC. Protein product: CSANPPQSYSYEQYF.

This clonotype has more than one count but fewer than ten. The chain has TRBV5-1 and TRBJ1-1; D ambiguous. Trimming took 1 base from V and 1 from J, leaving 8 bases between them. Germline V lookup: CDR1 SGHRS, CDR2 YFSETQ. The CDR3 is 14 amino acids. The CDR3 protein is CASSLLTANTEAFF. CDR3 nucleotides: TGCGCCAGCAGCTTGTTAACAGCGAACACTGAAGCTTTCTTT.

This clonotype was observed many times. The CDR3 is CASSDARTRNGEAFF. CDR3 nucleotide sequence: TGTGCCAGCAGTGACGCCAGGACTAGGAACGGTGAAGCTTTCTTT. The V gene is TRBV2, the J gene TRBJ1-1; D is uncertain. V was clipped by 3 bases and J by 7 bases, with 18 bases between them. The CDR3 extends over 15 amino acids. Germline V gene sequence: CDR1 SNHLY, CDR2 FYNNEI.

This chain joins TRBV10-3 and TRBJ1-1, with 7 bases fitting TRBD1. Trimming removed 10 bases from V and 5 bases from J; junction bases left unmatched: 13. CDR1 and CDR2 from the germline V gene are ENHRY and SYGVKD. The CDR3 spans 14 residues. The DNA for the CDR3 is TGTGCCAGCCGACAGGGTGGAAGTGGGACTGAAGCTTTCTTT. Amino acid sequence: CASRQGGSGTEAFF.

This clonotype has ten or more counts. This chain joins TRBV11-2 and TRBJ2-5, with D perhaps matching TRBD1 or TRBD2 (6 bases each). Trimming left V 1 base short and J 6 bases short, with 12 bases between. CDR1 and CDR2 (germline): SGHAT, FQNNGV. This CDR3 has 14 amino acids. Here the CDR3 reads CASSLVGGAKTQYF. The CDR3 nucleotides read TGTGCCAGCAGCTTAGTGGGGGGCGCGAAGACCCAGTACTTC.

This clonotype occurred many times. The chain uses TRBV20-1 and TRBJ2-3; a weak D match, TRBD2 (5 bases). Trimming stripped 6 bases from V and 1 base from J, with 17 bases between. The CDR3 runs to 15 residues. Germline V lookup: CDR1 DFQATT, CDR2 SNEGSKA (reference sequence). This CDR3 reads CSASGWGEGTDTQYF. The DNA for the CDR3 is TGCAGTGCCTCCGGCTGGGGAGAGGGCACAGATACGCAGTATTTT.

The gene calls are TRBV5-1 and TRBJ2-2; 9 bases fit TRBD1. The ends lost 0 bases at V and 0 bases at J; junction bases unmatched: 0. This CDR3 comprises 16 residues. Germline CDR1 and CDR2: SGHRS and YFSETQ. Here the CDR3 reads CASSLGQGANTGELFF. The CDR3 nucleotides are TGCGCCAGCAGCTTGGGACAGGGGGCGAACACCGGGGAGCTGTTTTTT.

Ten or more counts support this clonotype. This chain uses TRBV7-9 with TRBJ2-7; D might be TRBD1 or TRBD2, each matching 6 bases. CDR3 length: 15 amino acids. Germline V gene lookup returns CDR1 SEHNR and CDR2 FQNEAQ (reference sequence). V was cut by 6 bases and J by 6 bases, with 21 bases left in between. The CDR3 DNA reads as TGTGCCAGCAGTAGCCGGGGGCAGATACCTAGCGAGCAGTACTTC. Amino acid sequence: CASSSRGQIPSEQYF.

The CDR3, as DNA: TGCAGTGCTAGAATGGAATACTCTGGAAACACCATATATTTT. Amino acid sequence: CSARMEYSGNTIYF. The chain couples TRBV20-1 to TRBJ1-3; D gene unclear. Trimming shortened V by 2 bases and J by 0 bases, and 8 bases separated the two germline ends. CDR1 is DFQATT, CDR2 SNEGSKA, per germline (reference sequence). CDR3 length: 14 amino acids.

J is TRBJ1-1 and V is TRBV5-1, with 9 bases fitting TRBD1. From germline, CDR1 is SGHRS and CDR2 YFSETQ. The CDR3 is 19 residues long. V lost 3 bases to trimming and J lost 0 bases; unmatched junction nucleotides: 15. The CDR3 loop is CASSWRATGTGNLNTEAFF. CDR3 DNA sequence: TGCGCCAGCAGCTGGCGAGCCACCGGGACAGGGAATTTGAACACTGAAGCTTTCTTT.

The chain is built from TRBV2 and TRBJ1-4; D remains ambiguous. This CDR3 spans 14 amino acids. Germline V CDR1 and CDR2: SNHLY, FYNNEI. Trimming took off 5 bases at V and 7 bases at J, with 14 bases between the two ends. The CDR3 DNA is TGTGCCAGCAGTTTCCGGGCCTCGGGTGAAAAACTGTTTTTT. This sequence encodes CASSFRASGEKLFF.

This clonotype has only a few counts. The V call is TRBV7-2, the J call TRBJ1-2; D not resolved. This CDR3 contains 15 residues. The V gene lost 4 bases and the J gene lost 8 bases, with 20 bases spanning the gap. Germline values: CDR1 SGHTA, CDR2 FQGNSA. The CDR3 spells CASSSPMSPTSGYTF. The CDR3 nucleotides are TGTGCCAGCAGCTCCCCGATGAGCCCGACCTCGGGCTACACCTTC.

This clonotype was recorded many times. The V and J genes are TRBV3-1 and TRBJ1-2; 8 bases are shared with TRBD1. Germline-derived CDR1 and CDR2 are LGHDT and YNNKEL (reference sequence). V gave up 1 base and J gave up 8 bases; unmatched junction bases: 9. The CDR3 sequence is 15 residues long. CDR3 residues: CASSQAFQGASGYTF. CDR3 nucleotide sequence: TGTGCCAGCAGCCAAGCGTTCCAGGGGGCGTCGGGCTACACCTTC. Supplemented by reference TRBV3-1 and TRBJ1-2, the full variable domain reads DTAVSQTPKYLVTQMGNDKSIKCEQNLGHDTMYWYKQDSKKFLKIMFSYNNKELIINETVPNRFSPKSPDKAHLNLHINSLELGDSAVYFCASSQAFQGASGYTFGSGTRLTVV.

To note about this clonotype: A much larger clone lies one base from this, so it may be a read error. The chain is built from TRBV20-1 and TRBJ2-7; D not certain. With 3 bases removed from V and 4 bases from J, the gap between germline ends came to 10 bases. CDR3 length: 12 residues. Germline V lookup: CDR1 DFQATT, CDR2 SNEGSKA (reference sequence). CDR3: CSASPMSYEQYF. The CDR3 DNA follows: TGCAGTGCTAGTCCGATGTCTTACGAGCAGTACTTC.

Concerning this clonotype itself: This sequence may be a read error, since a much larger clone differs from it by one base. This chain connects TRBV14 to TRBJ2-7; weak D call: TRBD1 (5 bases). This CDR3 contains 16 residues. CDR1 is SGHDN and CDR2 is FVKESK in the germline V gene. The CDR3 DNA is TGTGCCAGCAGCCCCATAGGGGTCCAAGTCATCGACGAGCAGTGCTTC. As protein: CASSPIGVQVIDEQCF.

This clonotype has only a few counts. This chain joins TRBV30 and TRBJ1-3; D not certain. CDR1 GTSNPN and CDR2 SVGIG come from the germline V gene (reference sequence). The CDR3 spans 13 residues. The V end was cut by 8 bases, the J end by 4 bases, with 15 bases between. Here the CDR3 reads CAREGDFGNTIYF. The CDR3 DNA sequence: TGTGCCCGGGAGGGAGATTTCGGAAACACCATATATTTT.

This chain uses TRBV20-1 with TRBJ1-5; D uncertain. Germline loops: CDR1 DFQATT, CDR2 SNEGSKA (reference sequence). Trimming took 3 bases from V and 4 from J, leaving 16 bases between them. This CDR3 region has 15 residues. CDR3 region: CSASSASERNQPQHF. The DNA of the CDR3 is TGCAGTGCTAGTTCGGCGTCGGAAAGAAATCAGCCCCAGCATTTT.

In its sample, this clonotype was seen many times. This chain uses TRBV20-1 with TRBJ2-1; 8 positions match TRBD1. This CDR3 contains 12 residues. Trimming cost V 7 bases and J 6 bases; bases outside gene matches: 5. Germline V gene sequence: CDR1 DFQATT, CDR2 SNEGSKA (reference sequence). In DNA form, the CDR3 reads TGCAGTGTACAGGGGGTAAGCAATGAGCAGTTCTTC. Its protein product is CSVQGVSNEQFF.

The chain carries TRBV10-3 and TRBJ2-3; possibly TRBD1 or TRBD2 for D (5 bases each). This CDR3 spans 13 amino acids. V was shortened by 8 bases and J by 11 bases, with 20 bases between the two germline ends. Germline V gene sequence: CDR1 ENHRY, CDR2 SYGVKD. This chain's CDR3 is CAILGDDYNEQYF. The CDR3 DNA reads TGTGCCATCCTCGGGGACGACTACAATGAGCAGTATTTT.

In this sample, this clonotype turned up once. One base away lies a much larger clone, so this may be a sequencing read error. The chain couples TRBV2 to TRBJ2-1; 8 nucleotides align to TRBD1. The CDR3 spans 17 residues. Germline lookup yields CDR1 SNHLY and CDR2 FYNNEI. Trimming at V came to 4 bases and at J to 0 bases, leaving 8 bases not matched to a gene. CDR3 DNA: TGTGCCAGCAGTGTCCCGGGACAGGCGAGCTCCTACAATGAGCAGTTCTTC. Its translation: CASSVPGQASSYNEQFF.

V is TRBV19 and J is TRBJ1-5; no definite D call. The ends were cut back, 5 bases at V and 4 bases at J, with 15 bases in the middle. CDR1 is LNHDA, CDR2 SQIVND, per germline (reference sequence). The CDR3 is 15 amino acids. The CDR3 reads CASSRTVDANQPQHF. CDR3 sequence (DNA): TGTGCCAGTAGTCGGACGGTCGACGCAAATCAGCCCCAGCATTTT.

This clonotype was detected once. The chain carries TRBV12-3 or TRBV12-4 and TRBJ2-3; possible D gene TRBD1, 5 bases. V dropped 5 bases and J dropped 5 bases, with 11 bases sitting between them. CDR3 length: 13 residues. The CDR3 loop is CASSTFRGDTQYF. In DNA, the CDR3 is TGTGCCAGCAGTACCTTTAGGGGAGATACGCAGTATTTT.

This chain joins TRBV5-1 and TRBJ2-5, with TRBD2 matching 7 bases. The trim removed 1 base at V and 1 base at J, leaving 7 bases unmatched. In germline, CDR1 is SGHRS, CDR2 YFSETQ. The CDR3 is made up of 16 amino acids. The CDR3, as DNA: TGCGCCAGCAGCTTGAGGCCGGGAGGCCCCCAAGAGACCCAGTACTTC. Amino acids: CASSLRPGGPQETQYF.

Of note for this clonotype: The junction departs from germline at one end; a sequencing error may be responsible. This chain links TRBV15 with TRBJ2-3, with D hard to call. The CDR3 extends over 15 amino acids. The V gene's germline CDR1 is LNHNV and CDR2 YYDKDF (reference sequence). The CDR3, as DNA: TGCGCCACCGGCAGAGACGGCCAGGGCACAGATACGCAGTATTTT. Residues: CATGRDGQGTDTQYF.

This clonotype was seen only a few times. V gene TRBV4-1 combines with J gene TRBJ2-3; 8 positions agree with TRBD2. With V trimmed by 3 bases and J by 1 base, 6 bases remained unmatched. This CDR3 has 16 amino acids. Germline V gives CDR1 MGHRA, CDR2 YSYEKL. The DNA for the CDR3 is TGCGCCAGCAGCCAGGGACTAGTTTTTGGCACAGATACGCAGTATTTT. Its translation is CASSQGLVFGTDTQYF.

This clonotype has ten or more counts. The chain couples TRBV12-3 or TRBV12-4 to TRBJ1-5; 11 nucleotides agree with TRBD1. The V gene end was trimmed by 5 bases and the J gene end by 6 bases; junction bases not matched to a gene: 3. The CDR3 length is 14 residues. Written as DNA, the CDR3 is TGTGCCAGCAGTGGGACAGGGGGACTTCAGCCCCAGCATTTT. Translation: CASSGTGGLQPQHF.

This clonotype was counted ten times or more. The gene calls are TRBV4-3 and TRBJ2-3, with D possibly matching TRBD1 (6 bases). Looked up from germline, CDR1 is LGHNA and CDR2 is YSLEER. This CDR3 region has 14 residues. Trimming cost V 0 bases and J 4 bases, with 8 bases left between them. The CDR3 loop reads CASSQEGGPDTQYF. The DNA for the CDR3 is TGCGCCAGCAGCCAAGAAGGGGGTCCAGATACGCAGTATTTT.

This clonotype was detected many times. The chain employs TRBV12-3 or TRBV12-4 and TRBJ2-1; D is ambiguous. The germline V and J ends were trimmed by 0 bases and 7 bases, with 10 bases remaining between them. CDR3 length: 14 residues. The DNA of the CDR3 is TGTGCCAGCAGTTTAGCTGGCCGGGCAAATGAGCAGTTCTTC. Translation: CASSLAGRANEQFF.